Listed here is a single T cell receptor (beta chain). Its antigen is unidentified. TCRdb's table, derived via immunoSEQ multiplex PCR, lists solely in-frame clones and lacks some. The data hold 120,000 to 150,000 clones, with about nine tenths observed a single time. This specimen comes from a study of T cell responses to AZD1222 COVID-19 vaccine. Notes on the study in general: Following two doses of AZD1222, Spike-specific TCR breadth and depth rose.

The germline V gene encodes CDR1 SEHNR and CDR2 FQNEAQ (reference sequence). This CDR3 spans 15 amino acids. The ends lost 3 bases at V and 2 bases at J; junction bases unmatched: 5. This sequence was found in an adult who received the AZD1222 COVID-19 vaccine. The starting material was peripheral blood, obtained 28 days after the second AZD1222 dose. The rearrangement uses TRBV7-9 and TRBJ2-3; 7 positions agree with TRBD2. The CDR3 region is CASSFGLGLTDTQYF. In DNA form, the CDR3 reads TGTGCCAGCAGCTTTGGACTAGGCCTCACAGATACGCAGTATTTT.